Sequencing of this TCR beta chain was carried out in a study of T cells in localized non-small cell lung cancer. Trimming removed 2 bases from V and 6 bases from J, with 23 bases in between. CDR1 is SGHRS, CDR2 YFSETQ, per germline. CDR3 length: 18 residues. Here immunoSEQ multiplex PCR was the method, and the copy in TCRdb shows in-frame clones only, minus some. The repertoire consists of more than 50,000 clones, with around 81% occurring once and the leading ten covering approximately 20%. Study findings and constraints: Higher adjacent-lung clonality was associated with shorter survival.

As for this clone: Its specificity is unknown.

This clonotype originated in an older female donor with stage II squamous cell lung carcinoma. The V gene is TRBV5-1, the J gene TRBJ2-2, with D possibly being TRBD1 (5 bases). The input for sequencing was peripheral blood, taken before any cancer treatment. The CDR3 DNA sequence: TGCGCCAGCAGCTTCGAGGCGCGCGGCAGGGAATTGGCCGGGGAGCTGTTTTTT. Amino acid sequence: CASSFEARGRELAGELFF.